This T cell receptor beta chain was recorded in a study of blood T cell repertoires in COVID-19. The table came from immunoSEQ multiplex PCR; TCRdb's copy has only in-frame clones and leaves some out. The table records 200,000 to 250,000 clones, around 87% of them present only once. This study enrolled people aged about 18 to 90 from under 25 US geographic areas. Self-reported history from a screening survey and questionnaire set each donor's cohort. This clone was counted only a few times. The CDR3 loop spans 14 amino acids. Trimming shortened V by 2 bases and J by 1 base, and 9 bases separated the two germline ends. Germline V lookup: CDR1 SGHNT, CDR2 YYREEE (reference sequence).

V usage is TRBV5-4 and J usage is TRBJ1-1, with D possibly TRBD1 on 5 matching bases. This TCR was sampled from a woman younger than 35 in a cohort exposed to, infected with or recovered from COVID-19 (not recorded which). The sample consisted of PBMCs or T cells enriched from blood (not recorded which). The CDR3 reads CASSFGGGNTEAFF. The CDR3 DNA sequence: TGTGCCAGCAGCTTCGGGGGAGGGAACACTGAAGCTTTCTTT.